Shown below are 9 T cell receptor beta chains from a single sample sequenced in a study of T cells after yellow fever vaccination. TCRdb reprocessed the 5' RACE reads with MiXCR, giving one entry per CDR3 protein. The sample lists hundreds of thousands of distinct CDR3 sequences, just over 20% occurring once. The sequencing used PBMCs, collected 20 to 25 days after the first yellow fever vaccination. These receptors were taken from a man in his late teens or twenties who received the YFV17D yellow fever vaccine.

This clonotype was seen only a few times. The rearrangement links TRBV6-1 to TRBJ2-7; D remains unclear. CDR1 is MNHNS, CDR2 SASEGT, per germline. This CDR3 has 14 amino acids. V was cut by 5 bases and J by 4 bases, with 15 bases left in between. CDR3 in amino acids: CASSIATQTYEQYF. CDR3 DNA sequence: TGTGCCAGCAGTATCGCTACGCAAACTTACGAGCAGTACTTC.

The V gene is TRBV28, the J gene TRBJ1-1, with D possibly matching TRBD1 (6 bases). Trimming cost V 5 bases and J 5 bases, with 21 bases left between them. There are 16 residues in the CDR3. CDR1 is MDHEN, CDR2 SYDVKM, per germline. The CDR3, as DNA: TGTGCCAGCAGTACCCCCCTTGCGGGGGCGAGGACTGAAGCTTTCTTT. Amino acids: CASSTPLAGARTEAFF.

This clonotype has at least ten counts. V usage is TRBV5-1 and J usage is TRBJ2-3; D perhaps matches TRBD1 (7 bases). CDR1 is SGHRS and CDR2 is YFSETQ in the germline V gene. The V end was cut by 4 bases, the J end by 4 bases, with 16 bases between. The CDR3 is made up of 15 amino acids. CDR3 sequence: CASSVSGGIADTQYF. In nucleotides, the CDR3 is TGCGCCAGCAGCGTCTCAGGGGGGATTGCAGATACGCAGTATTTT.

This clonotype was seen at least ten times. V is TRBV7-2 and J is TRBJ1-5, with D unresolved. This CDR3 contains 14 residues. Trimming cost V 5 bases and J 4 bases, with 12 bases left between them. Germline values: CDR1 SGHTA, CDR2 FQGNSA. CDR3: CASSPRGGNQPQHF. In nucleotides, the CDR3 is TGTGCCAGCAGCCCCCGAGGCGGGAATCAGCCCCAGCATTTT. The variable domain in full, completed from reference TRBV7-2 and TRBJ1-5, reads GAGVSQSPSNKVTEKGKDVELRCDPISGHTALYWYRQSLGQGLEFLIYFQGNSAPDKSGLPSDRFSAERTGGSVSTLTIQRTQQEDSAVYLCASSPRGGNQPQHFGDGTRLSIL.

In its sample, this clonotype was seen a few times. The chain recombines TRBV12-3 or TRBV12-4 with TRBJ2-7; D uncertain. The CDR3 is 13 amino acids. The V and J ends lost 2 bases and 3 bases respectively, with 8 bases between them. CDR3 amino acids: CASSLNRVYEQYF. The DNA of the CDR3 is TGTGCCAGCAGTTTAAACCGAGTCTACGAGCAGTACTTC.

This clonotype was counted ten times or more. For the CDR3, the DNA is TGTGCCAGCAGCTTAGGGACTAGCGGGGGGGCCAATGAGCAGTTCTTC. This sequence encodes CASSLGTSGGANEQFF. The chain links TRBV11-3 to TRBJ2-1, with 15 positions matching TRBD2. CDR3 size: 16 residues. Germline lookup yields CDR1 SGHNT and CDR2 YENEEA. With 1 base clipped from V and 6 bases from J, the junction kept 1 base outside the gene matches.

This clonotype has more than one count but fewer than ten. CDR3 in DNA: TGTGCCAGCATCCAAGGGAGGGTCAAAAGCGATGAGCAGTTCTTC. Its protein product is CASIQGRVKSDEQFF. The rearrangement uses TRBV7-9 and TRBJ2-1, with TRBD2 matching 7 bases. Germline V gene data show CDR1 as SEHNR and CDR2 as FQNEAQ (reference sequence). V shed 7 bases and J 8 bases; nucleotides not matched to a gene: 14. The CDR3 covers 15 residues. The full variable domain, rest sourced from reference TRBV7-9 and TRBJ2-1, is DTGVSQNPRHKITKRGQNVTFRCDPISEHNRLYWYRQTLGQGPEFLTYFQNEAQLEKSRLLSDRFSAERPKGSFSTLEIQRTEQGDSAMYLCASIQGRVKSDEQFFGPGTRLTVL.

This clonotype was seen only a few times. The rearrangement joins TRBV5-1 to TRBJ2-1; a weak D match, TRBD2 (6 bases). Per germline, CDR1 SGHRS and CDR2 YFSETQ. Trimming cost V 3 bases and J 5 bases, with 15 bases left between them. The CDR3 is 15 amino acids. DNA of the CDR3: TGCGCCAGCAGCTCCCGACTAGATACGGACAATGAGCAGTTCTTC. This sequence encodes CASSSRLDTDNEQFF. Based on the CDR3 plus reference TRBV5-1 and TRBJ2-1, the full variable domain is KAGVTQTPRYLIKTRGQQVTLSCSPISGHRSVSWYQQTPGQGLQFLFEYFSETQRNKGNFPGRFSGRQFSNSRSEMNVSTLELGDSALYLCASSSRLDTDNEQFFGPGTRLTVL.

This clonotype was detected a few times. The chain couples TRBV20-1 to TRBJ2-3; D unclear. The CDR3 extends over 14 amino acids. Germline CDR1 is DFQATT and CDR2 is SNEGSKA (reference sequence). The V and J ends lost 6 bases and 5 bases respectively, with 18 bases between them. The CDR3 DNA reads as TGCAGTGCGCCCCCCGGCGGTGCAGGAGATACGCAGTATTTT. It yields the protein CSAPPGGAGDTQYF.